This T cell receptor (beta chain) originates from a study of blood T cells in healthy people across ages (dated by TCRdb to between 2014 and 2017). With respect to the entire study: In model experiments, template switching captured about one uniquely barcoded TCR beta cDNA molecule for every two T cells. For two donors (one aged 18 to 30 and one aged 80 or older), the study analyzed two additional independent replicas of 1 million unique cDNA reads from the same blood draw. Four age groups were formed from the donors: young (average approximately 15 years), middle-aged (more than 35), aged (approximately 60) and long-lived (around 82). The study measured age-related changes in TCR beta repertoire diversity using deep sequencing normalized with unique cDNA molecular identifiers. Donors of different ages were randomly distributed across sequencing lanes to avoid experimental bias. Results and caveats for the whole study, not just this receptor: Because the CMV infection status of the donors was unknown, age-related changes in expanded clonotypes may potentially have been confounded. Bulk unsorted PBMC profiling prevented conclusive comparison of naive and antigen-experienced compartments. Compared with the aged group, the long-lived group had more naive CD4+ T cells, fewer expanded clones and increased TCR diversity, a pattern suggesting age selection. Estimates of total diversity based on one million sequenced T cells were regarded as lower bounds and as underestimates. There was a strong correlation between observed TCR beta diversity and the percentage of naive T cells measured by flow cytometry. Observed TCR beta diversity per million T cells fell roughly linearly with age, and a significant reduction was already apparent by age approximately 40.

Turning to this clonotype: Which antigen it targets is not known. No much larger clone exists at a distance of one base, and base qualities are not known.

Libraries were made using 5' RACE. A second PCR of roughly 7 to 11 cycles was performed with a sample-barcoded 5' primer and a J-beta primer mix. Each TCR beta cDNA molecule received a unique molecular identifier from a template-switch 5' adaptor carrying 12 random nucleotides. Each sample yielded at least 2.5 million CDR3-containing paired-end reads. First-strand cDNA was synthesized from all RNA with the Mint cDNA synthesis kit, primed by a TRBC-specific oligonucleotide. Following uracil-DNA glycosylase treatment, all cDNA underwent a first 18-cycle PCR with the universal primers M1SS and BC2_uni_R. Per the authors' processing: For normalization, 1 million high-quality reads were randomly selected from each sample, with every read carrying a distinct molecular identifier. Instead of being binned into consensus sequences, reads with shared molecular identifiers were discarded. MiTCR, set to a Q25 quality threshold and the strictest error-elimination algorithm, was used for CDR3 identification, clonotype clustering and error correction. A nonparametric unseen species model with Euler transformation was used to estimate lower-bound total TCR beta diversity. Clones were called with MiXCR by TCRdb after fastp trimmed the public reads at Q25, and only in-frame beta chains were retained. Each entry merges the rows of one CDR3 protein and shows their most common DNA and genes. These V and J calls are TCRdb output, not the study's own analysis. A total of some 1.8 million distinct CDR3 sequences appear in this sample, about 39% of them only once. 20% to 25% of the sample comes from the top ten.

The 39 donors, aged about 6 to 100 years, were systemically healthy Caucasian individuals from Russia. Each donor gave ten milliliters of peripheral blood, drawn into EDTA-treated Vacutainer tubes. Ficoll-Paque density-gradient centrifugation was used to isolate PBMCs, with at least 6.5 million per sample. Trizol reagent was used to extract total RNA from PBMCs, with at least 6 micrograms per sample. Naive CD45RAhigh/CD27high T cell percentages were measured by flow cytometry on a PBMC aliquot from every donor. This TCR was sampled from a human donor in good health. Sample: blood.

The CDR3 amino acid sequence is: CASSLVYEVTDTQYF. The nucleotides read TGTGCCAGCAGCTTAGTATATGAGGTCACAGATACGCAGTATTTT. The sequence links TRBV7-8 to TRBJ2-3, with no D gene named confidently. Cut back by 1 base and 2 bases, the V and J ends lie 10 bases apart. CDR1 SGHVS and CDR2 FQNEAQ were looked up in the germline V gene. Inclusive of the bounding cysteine and phenylalanine, the CDR3 is 15 residues long. The entry retains the CDR3 DNA only, 45 bases that are in frame from base 1.